Listed here are 20 T cell receptor beta chains from one sample, sequenced in a study of CXCR3-negative and CXCR3-positive naive CD8 T cells. Study-wide points: CXCR3-positive naive cells had more hydrophobic TRB CDR3s than CXCR3-negative naive cells.

The authors made the TRB cDNA libraries by 5' RACE using UMI labels. TCRdb processed the 5' RACE reads again and assigns one entry to each CDR3 protein, with no DNA. In total, the table holds approximately 5,000 distinct CDR3 sequences. Antigen specificity for these receptors is unknown. The sample consisted of naive CXCR3+ CD8+ T cells from blood. Regarding subset: CD45RO-CCR7+CD27+CD95- naive CD8+ T cells expressing CXCR3 (TNR3+). The origin of the receptors is a human donor in good health. Some clones in this sample may be carry-over from other donors' samples.

By frequency, this clonotype is medium-sized (0.01 to 0.1%). The rearrangement links TRBV2 to TRBJ2-1; the TCRdb call, TRBD1, lacks DNA for checking. The CDR3 extends over 15 amino acids. The germline V gene encodes CDR1 SNHLY and CDR2 FYNNEI. Here the CDR3 reads CASSERHRGRDEQFF.

The chain carries TRBV29-1 and TRBJ2-3; TCRdb proposes TRBD2, but this gene call is untestable without DNA. This CDR3 contains 14 residues. Germline CDR1 and CDR2: SQVTM and ANQGSEA. This chain's CDR3 is CSVDRDSGTDTQYF.

The chain is built from TRBV29-1 and TRBJ2-7; TCRdb reports TRBD1, a call that lacks DNA to check it against. From germline, CDR1 is SQVTM and CDR2 ANQGSEA. This CDR3 is built from 12 residues. This CDR3 reads CSVLGGRDEQYF.

The chain recombines TRBV7-6 with TRBJ2-5; the D call from TCRdb, TRBD2, cannot be confirmed without DNA. Germline CDR1 reads SGHVS; CDR2 reads FNYEAQ. The CDR3 covers 17 residues. The CDR3 sequence is CASSLDFSGSLQETQYF.

Considering frequency, this clonotype is medium-sized. This chain links TRBV6-5 with TRBJ2-1; no DNA is available, so the TRBD2 call from TCRdb remains unchecked. CDR1 and CDR2 (germline): MNHEY, SVGAGI. The CDR3 extends over 15 amino acids. Here the CDR3 reads CASQVAGDTYNEQFF.

The V and J genes are TRBV29-1 and TRBJ1-1; TCRdb's D call of TRBD1 is untestable without DNA. CDR3 size: 14 residues. Germline V gives CDR1 SQVTM, CDR2 ANQGSEA. The CDR3 is CSVEAQGANTEAFF.

This chain joins TRBV4-1 and TRBJ2-1; with no DNA, the TCRdb D assignment of TRBD2 cannot be verified. This CDR3 comprises 15 residues. CDR1 and CDR2 (germline): MGHRA, YSYEKL. This CDR3 is CASSQGLAGVDEQFF.

This clonotype is identified as medium-sized from frequency. The V gene is TRBV14, the J gene TRBJ2-3; the TRBD2 assignment by TCRdb is unverifiable without DNA. Germline V gene sequence: CDR1 SGHDN, CDR2 FVKESK. The CDR3 is 17 amino acids. CDR3 in amino acids: CASSQTAGGPSTDTQYF.

J is TRBJ2-7 and V is TRBV10-3; TCRdb selects TRBD2, and the lack of DNA leaves this call unchecked. This CDR3 is 13 amino acids long. The germline CDR1 and CDR2 sequences are ENHRY and SYGVKD. CDR3 sequence: CAIGIGTTYEQYF.

This clonotype is called medium-sized based on its frequency. The chain links TRBV5-1 to TRBJ2-7; as DNA is missing, the TRBD2 call by TCRdb cannot be tested. This CDR3 is built from 14 residues. CDR1 and CDR2 from the germline V gene are SGHRS and YFSETQ. The CDR3 loop reads CASSLGAGEYEQYF. The full variable domain, rest sourced from reference TRBV5-1 and TRBJ2-7, is KAGVTQTPRYLIKTRGQQVTLSCSPISGHRSVSWYQQTPGQGLQFLFEYFSETQRNKGNFPGRFSGRQFSNSRSEMNVSTLELGDSALYLCASSLGAGEYEQYFGPGTRLTVT.

V gene TRBV3-1 combines with J gene TRBJ2-2. CDR1 is LGHDT and CDR2 is YNNKEL in the germline V gene (reference sequence). This CDR3 is built from 13 residues. The chain's CDR3 is CASSQDRTGELFF.

The genes are TRBV5-1 and TRBJ2-1; TCRdb proposes TRBD2, but this gene call is untestable without DNA. Germline lookup yields CDR1 SGHRS and CDR2 YFSETQ. The CDR3 has 15 residues. This chain's CDR3 is CASSSSESSYNEQFF.

The V gene is TRBV12-3 or TRBV12-4, the J gene TRBJ2-6. This CDR3 has 13 amino acids. CDR3: CASTPSGANVLTF.

J is TRBJ1-5 and V is TRBV29-1; there is no DNA to check the TCRdb D call of TRBD1. The CDR3 has 14 amino acids. CDR1 is SQVTM and CDR2 is ANQGSEA in the germline V gene. This CDR3 reads CSVGTGGANQPQHF.

By frequency, this clonotype is medium-sized. The J gene is TRBJ2-6, the V gene TRBV6-2 or TRBV6-3; absent DNA, TCRdb's TRBD1 call cannot be checked. Per the germline V gene, CDR1 is MNHEY and CDR2 is SVGEGT. This CDR3 spans 18 amino acids. The CDR3 protein is CASSYFSDRNSGANVLTF.

This CDR3 reads CSGGQGANEQFF. The chain recombines TRBV29-1 with TRBJ2-1; TCRdb lists TRBD1, though no DNA is available to test this call. This CDR3 is built from 12 residues. In germline, CDR1 is SQVTM, CDR2 ANQGSEA.

Judged by frequency, this clonotype is large (0.1 to 1%). V and J are TRBV7-9 and TRBJ2-1; checking the TCRdb D call of TRBD2 is not possible without DNA. Germline V gene sequence: CDR1 SEHNR, CDR2 FQNEAQ (reference sequence). The CDR3 is made up of 16 amino acids. The CDR3 protein is CASSLVGTSAYNEQFF.

By frequency, this clonotype registers medium-sized. This chain uses TRBV29-1 with TRBJ2-3; with no DNA, the TCRdb D assignment of TRBD1 cannot be verified. The CDR3 is made up of 15 amino acids. Germline-derived CDR1 and CDR2 are SQVTM and ANQGSEA. CDR3 region: CSVEDLRDLTDTQYF.

This clonotype ranks as large in terms of frequency. This sequence joins TRBV4-3 and TRBJ1-1. Per germline, CDR1 LGHNA and CDR2 YSLEER. CDR3 size: 18 residues. CDR3 in amino acids: CASSQDWGLSTMNTEAFF.

The chain links TRBV5-1 to TRBJ2-7. The CDR3 has 13 residues. Germline assignment: CDR1 SGHRS and CDR2 YFSETQ. The CDR3 reads CASGKDDSYEQYF.